This TCR beta chain was observed in a study of T cells in Graves' hyperthyroidism and ophthalmopathy. Study information: Any treatment followed the collection of peripheral blood at initial diagnosis. Findings and limits, study-wide: Expanded thyroid clonotypes (above 0.001) were mostly also found in blood. Ophthalmopathy and stable hyperthyroidism were separated by a 13 V-J model.

Every diagnosis used clinical symptoms, serum thyroxine and TRAb, thyroid ultrasound and orbital computed tomography. The CDR3 consists of 15 residues. The junction had 9 bases not matched to a gene; V was cut back by 6 bases and J by 5 bases. Germline lookup yields CDR1 SNHLY and CDR2 FYNNEI. RNA transcripts provided the source from which TCR beta CDR3 regions were amplified. With the HTBI primer set, the TCR CDR3 went through a first round of RT-PCR. TCRdb re-derived calls from the multiplex PCR reads in MiXCR, one entry per CDR3 protein. Of under 400,000 distinct CDR3 sequences listed, 13% to 15% were seen once; the top ten hold about 20%. This clonotype was counted only a few times. Antigen: not known.

The chain uses TRBV2 and TRBJ2-7; 11 bases map to TRBD1. This receptor was taken from a woman aged 55-75 years with Graves' ophthalmopathy. The sequencing input was blood. CDR3 protein: CASSGAGQGAHEQYF. For the CDR3, the DNA is TGTGCCAGCAGCGGGGCCGGACAGGGGGCCCACGAGCAGTACTTC. Drawing the rest from reference TRBV2 and TRBJ2-7, the complete variable domain is EPEVTQTPSHQVTQMGQEVILRCVPISNHLYFYWYRQILGQKVEFLVSFYNNEISEKSEIFDDQFSVERPDGSNFTLKIRSTKLEDSAMYFCASSGAGQGAHEQYFGPGTRLTVT.